The entry that follows covers one T cell receptor (beta chain) sequence. The antigen it binds to is not known. Nothing much larger sits one base from this clone, and base qualities are not available. This sample is drawn from a study of blood T cell repertoires in COVID-19 (dated by TCRdb to 2019 to 2021). General notes on the study: Samples covering the acute and convalescent phases of COVID-19 were provided by collaborators in the United States, Italy and Spain. The dataset comprised deeply sampled blood TCRbeta repertoires from subjects exposed to, actively infected with, or recovered from COVID-19. Samples were obtained from the ongoing ImmuneRACE study (first 160 participants) and from over 1,000 subjects provided by 6 global collaborators. The repertoires were released in a freely available public database meant as a resource for research on the immune response to SARS-CoV-2. The material from the prospective study consisted of cDNA or gDNA derived from T cells, B-cell-depleted T cells, or PBMCs. A de-identified subject ID, COVID-19 status, age in years and sex were almost always included in the sample metadata. Where available, HLA class I and class II types were obtained from metadata supplied by the sample provider rather than from assay-based typing. General study outcomes and caveats: Clinical and demographic metadata were provided uncurated, with the amount varying by source and participant.

Each collaborating institution followed its own protocols to collect whole blood in K2EDTA tubes. For TCRbeta analysis, collaborators shipped samples in one of three forms: frozen whole blood, isolated PBMCs, or DNA extracted from either of those sample types. TCRbeta CDR3 regions were amplified from genomic DNA using the immunoSEQ Assay, a bias-controlled multiplex PCR. The paper's data handling went like this. Within the assay, amplification of reference gene primers was used to estimate how many nucleated cells each sample contained. To quantify the absolute abundance of each unique TCRbeta CDR3 rearrangement, sequence reads were collapsed and filtered. Productive Simpson clonality was computed per sample as the square root of Simpson's diversity index over productive rearrangements. TCRdb stores this immuneACCESS table with in-frame sequences only. Part of the clones is absent; in the studies checked, under half of the shortfall reflects unresolved V genes, and no reason is known for the rest. That table gives V, J and clone size, and the DNA gave D and trimming. The sample table lists some 45,000 clones, roughly nine tenths of them with a count of one. Under 9.5% of the sample goes to the ten largest clones.

A distance of 15 bases separates the germline ends of V and J, which lose 3 bases and 3 bases respectively. From the cysteine through the phenylalanine, the CDR3 covers 17 amino acids. The only DNA kept is the CDR3, 51 bases in frame from the first base. As encoded in the germline V gene (reference sequence), CDR1 is WNHNN while CDR2 is SYGVQD. Here the chain combines TRBV10-1 and TRBJ2-6; perhaps TRBD2 is the D gene, with 5 bases matching. The sequenced sample consisted of peripheral blood. This TCR came from a human donor in a cohort sampled during active COVID-19. The nucleotides are TGCGCCAGCAGTGATTTCCCCCGGGGTAGTGGGGCCAACGTCCTGACTTTC. Its protein reads: CASSDFPRGSGANVLTF.